The 19 T cell receptor beta chains below come from one sample, sequenced in a study of T cells after somatic rescue of genetic block. Assay used: immunoSEQ multiplex PCR; TCRdb lists only in-frame clones, some missing. Of thousands of clones listed, 65% to 90% are singletons. Sequences were obtained from peripheral blood mononuclear cells (PBMCs). The receptors were gathered from a boy between 10 and 17 years old.

The chain combines TRBV18 with TRBJ2-2; no clear D. Germline-derived CDR1 and CDR2 are KGHSH and LQKENI. The CDR3 extends over 12 amino acids. Trimming left V 6 bases short and J 2 bases short, with 4 bases between. CDR3 loop: CASSPNTGELFF. The CDR3 DNA is TGTGCCAGCTCCCCTAACACCGGGGAGCTGTTTTTT.

The chain links TRBV19 to TRBJ2-1, with 13 positions matching TRBD2. The V segment lost 7 bases and the J segment 5 bases; nucleotides outside the gene matches: 2. The CDR3 covers 14 residues. Per germline, CDR1 LNHDA and CDR2 SQIVND (reference sequence). The CDR3 DNA reads TGTGCCAGTACGGGACTAGCGGGGAACAATGAGCAGTTCTTC. It is translated as CASTGLAGNNEQFF.

The genes are TRBV5-5 and TRBJ1-2; D call uncertain. V lost 0 bases and J 6 bases, leaving 9 bases between the germline ends. The CDR3 length is 13 residues. The germline gives CDR1 SGHKS, CDR2 YYEKEE (reference sequence). CDR3 sequence (DNA): TGTGCCAGCAGCTTGGGTCAGGAGGATGGCTACACCTTC. It codes for CASSLGQEDGYTF.

The chain has TRBV28 and TRBJ2-3; 7 nucleotides align to TRBD2. In germline, CDR1 is MDHEN, CDR2 SYDVKM. V lost 2 bases, J lost 4 bases, and 12 bases stayed unmatched. CDR3 size: 17 residues. CDR3 DNA: TGTGCCAGCAGTTTACGGGCGGCGGGAGTGGCGCCAGATACGCAGTATTTT. This codes for CASSLRAAGVAPDTQYF.

This clone is labeled as medium-sized (0.01 to 0.1%). This chain links TRBV6-1 with TRBJ1-4; D unresolved. The germline CDR1 and CDR2 sequences are MNHNS and SASEGT. V lost 3 bases and J 7 bases, leaving 15 bases between the germline ends. This CDR3 spans 15 amino acids. As DNA, the CDR3 is TGTGCCAGCAGTGAGTTAGGGATTATGGGTGAAAAACTGTTTTTT. Its translation: CASSELGIMGEKLFF.

The J gene is TRBJ1-2, the V gene TRBV4-2; D is ambiguous. V was cut by 0 bases and J by 8 bases, with 13 bases left in between. Germline CDR1 and CDR2: LGHNA and YNFKEQ. The CDR3 runs 14 residues. CDR3 coding DNA: TGTGCCAGCAGCCAAGACACGGGCGGTGTAGGCTACACCTTC. Translating it yields CASSQDTGGVGYTF.

In its sample, this clone was seen once. The V and J genes are TRBV6-1 and TRBJ2-6; no definite D call. The germline V gene encodes CDR1 MNHNS and CDR2 SASEGT. V lost 4 bases, J lost 0 bases, and 10 bases lay in between. The CDR3 is 16 amino acids. The CDR3 region is CASSGGSSSGANVLTF. Here the CDR3 DNA reads TGTGCCAGCAGTGGGGGAAGTAGCTCTGGGGCCAACGTCCTGACTTTC.

The CDR3 DNA is TGTGCCAGCAGCTTAGATGGGACAGGGACTGAAAAACTGTTTTTT. As protein: CASSLDGTGTEKLFF. The chain employs TRBV7-9 and TRBJ1-4, with 9 bases aligning to TRBD1. Trimming took 1 base from V and 7 from J; bases not matched to a gene: 4. The CDR3 sequence is 15 residues long. Germline values: CDR1 SEHNR, CDR2 FQNEAQ (reference sequence).

This clone was observed a single time. The chain recombines TRBV6-1 with TRBJ2-7; 13 bases are a match to TRBD2. The CDR3 spans 17 residues. Germline V CDR1 and CDR2: MNHNS, SASEGT. With 3 bases clipped from V and 1 base from J, the junction kept 6 bases outside the gene matches. The DNA of the CDR3 is TGTGCCAGCAGTGATGGACTAGCGGGAGTAAGTTCCTACGAGCAGTACTTC. It yields the protein CASSDGLAGVSSYEQYF.

This clone has only one observation. V is TRBV28 and J is TRBJ2-7; 7 nucleotides agree with TRBD1. The junction had 11 bases not matched to a gene; V was cut back by 5 bases and J by 4 bases. Germline loops: CDR1 MDHEN, CDR2 SYDVKM. This CDR3 has 15 residues. In DNA form, the CDR3 reads TGTGCCAGCAGTCCACAGGGGTCCCTTTTTTACGAGCAGTACTTC. Translation: CASSPQGSLFYEQYF.

In this sample, this clone turned up a few times. Germline and junction disagree at one end, which may indicate a read error. This rearrangement joins TRBV7-3 to TRBJ1-3; D is ambiguous. Germline CDR1 SGHTA, CDR2 FQGTGA. The CDR3 length is 14 residues. CDR3 region: CANSGHLMRNTIYF. The CDR3 bases are TGTGCCAACAGCGGGCACCTAATGAGAAACACCATATATTTT. Combining the CDR3 with reference TRBV7-3 and TRBJ1-3 gives the whole variable domain GAGVSQTPSNKVTEKGKYVELRCDPISGHTALYWYRQSLGQGPEFLIYFQGTGAADDSGLPNDRFFAVRPEGSVSTLKIQRTERGDSAVYLCANSGHLMRNTIYFGEGSWLTVV.

This chain links TRBV7-5 with TRBJ2-1; the table gives TRBD1 as D, unverified against the DNA. TRBV7-5 is a recognized pseudogene. The CDR3 sequence is 13 residues long. The CDR3 here is CASSLTPNNEQFF. The DNA of the CDR3 is TGTGCCAGCAGCTTAACACCCAACAATGAGCAGTTCTTC.

This chain joins TRBV11-2 and TRBJ2-3, with 7 nucleotides matching TRBD2. The ends lost 0 bases at V and 2 bases at J; junction bases unmatched: 2. The CDR3 spans 15 residues. The germline V gene encodes CDR1 SGHAT and CDR2 FQNNGV. As DNA, the CDR3 is TGTGCCAGCAGCTTAGAAGGGACTACCACAGATACGCAGTATTTT. Translated: CASSLEGTTTDTQYF. Based on the CDR3 plus reference TRBV11-2 and TRBJ2-3, the full variable domain is EAGVAQSPRYKIIEKRQSVAFWCNPISGHATLYWYQQILGQGPKLLIQFQNNGVVDDSQLPKDRFSAERLKGVDSTLKIQPAKLEDSAVYLCASSLEGTTTDTQYFGPGTRLTVL.

The gene calls are TRBV5-4 and TRBJ2-5; a possible D gene is TRBD2 (5 bases). V gave up 0 bases and J gave up 5 bases, with 14 bases separating them. Germline V gene data show CDR1 as SGHNT and CDR2 as YYREEE (reference sequence). The CDR3 consists of 15 residues. CDR3 in DNA: TGTGCCAGCAGCTTGGTCCTCGGACTCGGGGAGACCCAGTACTTC. It translates to CASSLVLGLGETQYF.

The chain is built from TRBV28 and TRBJ2-7; D uncertain. This CDR3 has 13 amino acids. Between the trimmed V and J ends, which lost 4 bases and 3 bases, there was a span of 10 bases. Germline CDR1 and CDR2: MDHEN and SYDVKM. The chain's CDR3 is CASSYTANYEQYF. CDR3 coding DNA: TGTGCCAGCAGTTACACCGCTAACTACGAGCAGTACTTC.

J is TRBJ2-7 and V is TRBV27; 7 nucleotides line up with TRBD1. CDR1 MNHEY and CDR2 SMNVEV come from the germline V gene (reference sequence). The V gene end was trimmed by 5 bases and the J gene end by 0 bases; junction bases not matched to a gene: 10. The CDR3 is 16 residues long. The CDR3 DNA is TGTGCCAGCAGTCCTTCTCAGGGGGAATACTCCTACGAGCAGTACTTC. Protein sequence: CASSPSQGEYSYEQYF.

The chain carries TRBV4-2 and TRBJ1-3; D uncertain. Germline loops: CDR1 LGHNA, CDR2 YNFKEQ. This CDR3 has 17 amino acids. Trimming removed 4 bases at V and 0 bases at J, with 16 bases between. The CDR3 DNA follows: TGTGCCAGCAGCCTCCTTGGGGAGACGGACTCTGGAAACACCATATATTTT. Translated: CASSLLGETDSGNTIYF.

The chain joins TRBV5-1 to TRBJ2-7; 7 bases line up with TRBD2. Germline values: CDR1 SGHRS, CDR2 YFSETQ. Losses at the gene ends were 1 base for V and 5 bases for J; bases not matched to a gene: 15. This CDR3 has 17 residues. The DNA for the CDR3 is TGCGCCAGCAGCTTGACCAGTCCGCGGGGGATGGGTCACGAGCAGTACTTC. Its translation: CASSLTSPRGMGHEQYF. Using reference TRBV5-1 and TRBJ2-7 for the parts outside the CDR3, the full variable domain is KAGVTQTPRYLIKTRGQQVTLSCSPISGHRSVSWYQQTPGQGLQFLFEYFSETQRNKGNFPGRFSGRQFSNSRSEMNVSTLELGDSALYLCASSLTSPRGMGHEQYFGPGTRLTVT.

V gene TRBV13 combines with J gene TRBJ2-7; perhaps TRBD2 as D (7 bases). This CDR3 region has 15 residues. V lost 6 bases to trimming and J lost 5 bases, with 20 bases between them. In germline, CDR1 is PRHDT, CDR2 FYEKMQ (reference sequence). CDR3 protein: CASRPIFGGLHEQYF. CDR3 coding DNA: TGTGCCAGCAGGCCAATATTCGGGGGGCTCCACGAGCAGTACTTC. Combining the CDR3 with reference TRBV13 and TRBJ2-7 gives the whole variable domain AAGVIQSPRHLIKEKRETATLKCYPIPRHDTVYWYQQGPGQDPQFLISFYEKMQSDKGSIPDRFSAQQFSDYHSELNMSSLELGDSALYFCASRPIFGGLHEQYFGPGTRLTVT.